A selection of T cell receptor beta chains follows, all from one sample in a study of blood T cell repertoires in COVID-19. Sequencing used immunoSEQ multiplex PCR; TCRdb keeps in-frame clones, though not all of them. This sample carries 84,000 or so clones, around four fifths of them seen once, and the ten largest clones take 36%. Sequencing used peripheral blood. All receptors derive from a man in his 60s with COVID-19, enrolled during active disease. CDR3s include the opening cysteine and the closing phenylalanine or tryptophan. The D gene is left open where the match is weak. Clone size, where shown, is once, few, many, or a class for clones that have expanded.

V gene: TRBV5-6; J gene: TRBJ1-5; clone size: .; D gene: .; CDR3 protein: CASSLRAALVPQHF; CDR3 DNA: TGTGCCAGCAGCTTGAGAGCCGCCTTGGTGCCCCAGCATTTT
V gene: TRBV5-1; J gene: TRBJ2-2; clone size: .; D gene: .; CDR3 protein: CASSLGRETNTGELFF; CDR3 DNA: TGCGCCAGCAGCTTGGGCCGGGAAACGAACACCGGGGAGCTGTTTTTT
V gene: TRBV11-2; J gene: TRBJ2-1; clone size: few; D gene: .; CDR3 protein: CASSSPNGGGYNEQFF; CDR3 DNA: TGTGCCAGCAGCTCCCCTAACGGGGGAGGCTACAATGAGCAGTTCTTC
V gene: TRBV7-2; J gene: TRBJ1-6; clone size: .; D gene: TRBD1; CDR3 protein: CASSSRDSSPLHF; CDR3 DNA: TGTGCCAGCAGCTCCCGGGACAGTTCACCCCTCCACTTT
V gene: TRBV3-1/TRBV3-2; J gene: TRBJ1-3; clone size: few; D gene: .; CDR3 protein: CASSPGRYPSGNTIYF; CDR3 DNA: TGTGCCAGCAGCCCAGGGCGGTACCCCTCTGGAAACACCATATATTTT
V gene: TRBV6-5; J gene: TRBJ2-1; clone size: .; D gene: .; CDR3 protein: CASSYSSYYEQFF; CDR3 DNA: TGTGCCAGCAGTTACTCATCCTATTATGAGCAGTTCTTC
V gene: TRBV7-3; J gene: TRBJ2-3; clone size: .; D gene: TRBD2; CDR3 protein: CASSSPRLAGDPDTQYF; CDR3 DNA: TGTGCCAGCAGCTCCCCCAGACTAGCGGGAGATCCAGATACGCAGTATTTT
V gene: TRBV21-1; J gene: TRBJ2-1; clone size: .; D gene: .; CDR3 protein: CASSRPGSNEQFF; CDR3 DNA: TGTGCCAGCAGCCGTCCCGGGTCAAATGAGCAGTTCTTC
V gene: TRBV7-2; J gene: TRBJ2-3; clone size: .; D gene: TRBD2; CDR3 protein: CASSSSRTSVTDTQYF; CDR3 DNA: TGTGCCAGCAGCTCGTCCCGGACTAGCGTAACAGATACGCAGTATTTT
V gene: TRBV19; J gene: TRBJ2-3; clone size: .; D gene: .; CDR3 protein: CASSPGRGDTQYF; CDR3 DNA: TGTGCCAGTAGCCCGGGCCGAGGGGATACGCAGTATTTT
V gene: TRBV5-1; J gene: TRBJ1-2; clone size: .; D gene: .; CDR3 protein: CATKMGWGAANYGYTF; CDR3 DNA: TGCGCCACCAAGATGGGGTGGGGCGCAGCTAACTATGGCTACACCTTC
V gene: TRBV7-8; J gene: TRBJ1-2; clone size: .; D gene: .; CDR3 protein: CATGTSGNALGYTF; CDR3 DNA: TGTGCCACCGGAACCTCAGGGAACGCTTTAGGCTACACCTTC
V gene: TRBV3-1/TRBV3-2; J gene: TRBJ2-5; clone size: .; D gene: .; CDR3 protein: CASSLAGKAQYF; CDR3 DNA: TGTGCCAGCAGCCTGGCAGGGAAGGCCCAGTACTTC
V gene: TRBV5-4; J gene: TRBJ2-5; clone size: .; D gene: .; CDR3 protein: CASSQQTGKETQYF; CDR3 DNA: TGTGCCAGCAGCCAGCAGACGGGGAAAGAGACCCAGTACTTC
V gene: TRBV6-5; J gene: TRBJ1-3; clone size: once; D gene: .; CDR3 protein: CASHQYSGNTIYF; CDR3 DNA: TGTGCCAGCCATCAGTACTCTGGAAACACCATATATTTT
V gene: TRBV29-1; J gene: TRBJ1-1; clone size: few; D gene: .; CDR3 protein: CSGTGKTEAFF; CDR3 DNA: TGCAGCGGCACAGGGAAGACTGAAGCTTTCTTT
V gene: TRBV14; J gene: TRBJ1-2; clone size: few; D gene: .; CDR3 protein: CASSQDLRPGYGYTF; CDR3 DNA: TGTGCCAGCAGCCAAGATCTCCGCCCCGGGTATGGCTACACCTTC
V gene: TRBV7-9; J gene: TRBJ1-2; clone size: .; D gene: TRBD1; CDR3 protein: CASSFGTDSSRGYTF; CDR3 DNA: TGTGCCAGCAGCTTCGGGACAGATTCGTCTCGGGGCTACACCTTC
V gene: TRBV11-3; J gene: TRBJ1-1; clone size: .; D gene: .; CDR3 protein: CASSLDFGHEAFF; CDR3 DNA: TGTGCCAGCAGCTTAGATTTTGGGCATGAAGCTTTCTTT
V gene: TRBV6-4; J gene: TRBJ2-2; clone size: .; D gene: TRBD1; CDR3 protein: CASSAQGTNTGELFF; CDR3 DNA: TGTGCCAGCAGTGCACAGGGGACGAACACCGGGGAGCTGTTTTTT
V gene: TRBV19; J gene: TRBJ1-3; clone size: few; D gene: .; CDR3 protein: CASRRQYYSGNTIYF; CDR3 DNA: TGTGCCAGCCGAAGACAGTACTACTCTGGAAACACCATATATTTT
V gene: TRBV6-5; J gene: TRBJ1-1; clone size: .; D gene: TRBD1; CDR3 protein: CASSPGQVNTEAFF; CDR3 DNA: TGTGCCAGCAGTCCCGGACAGGTGAACACTGAAGCTTTCTTT
V gene: TRBV6-2/TRBV6-3; J gene: TRBJ2-1; clone size: .; D gene: TRBD2; CDR3 protein: CASSKLAGGPNEQFF; CDR3 DNA: TGTGCCAGCAGTAAACTAGCGGGAGGGCCGAATGAGCAGTTCTTC
V gene: TRBV27; J gene: TRBJ2-3; clone size: .; D gene: .; CDR3 protein: CASLRRGPYTDTQYF; CDR3 DNA: TGTGCCAGCTTGAGGAGGGGACCATACACAGATACGCAGTATTTT
V gene: TRBV6-5; J gene: TRBJ1-1; clone size: once; D gene: TRBD1; CDR3 protein: CASRGTGSNTEAFF; CDR3 DNA: TGTGCCAGCAGAGGGACAGGTAGTAACACTGAAGCTTTCTTT
V gene: TRBV7-2; J gene: TRBJ2-1; clone size: once; D gene: TRBD2; CDR3 protein: CAIKGGAQWNEQFF; CDR3 DNA: TGTGCCATCAAGGGAGGGGCGCAATGGAATGAGCAGTTCTTC
V gene: TRBV7-6; J gene: TRBJ2-7; clone size: .; D gene: TRBD2; CDR3 protein: CASRGPGKGASGGYEQYF; CDR3 DNA: TGTGCCAGCAGAGGCCCGGGGAAAGGGGCTAGCGGGGGTTACGAGCAGTACTTC
V gene: TRBV19; J gene: TRBJ1-2; clone size: .; D gene: TRBD1; CDR3 protein: CASTGQNYGYTF; CDR3 DNA: TGTGCCAGTACGGGACAGAACTATGGCTACACCTTC
V gene: TRBV13; J gene: TRBJ2-1; clone size: few; D gene: TRBD2; CDR3 protein: CASSSTTSGGDNEQFF; CDR3 DNA: TGTGCCAGCAGCTCGACAACTAGCGGGGGAGACAATGAGCAGTTCTTC
V gene: TRBV5-6; J gene: TRBJ2-3; clone size: .; D gene: .; CDR3 protein: CASSSGTSGPDTQYF; CDR3 DNA: TGTGCCAGCAGCTCCGGGACTTCTGGGCCAGATACGCAGTATTTT
V gene: TRBV11-3; J gene: TRBJ2-2; clone size: .; D gene: TRBD2; CDR3 protein: CASGEGNGELFF; CDR3 DNA: TGTGCCAGCGGGGAGGGGAACGGGGAGCTGTTTTTT
V gene: TRBV9; J gene: TRBJ2-5; clone size: .; D gene: TRBD2; CDR3 protein: CASSPPPAGGPQGTQYF; CDR3 DNA: TGTGCCAGCAGCCCACCCCCAGCGGGGGGCCCCCAGGGGACCCAGTACTTC